This TCR beta chain stems from a study of post-analysis software for immune sequencing data. Study context: The patients showed relapsing-remitting, secondary progressive and progressive-relapsing multiple sclerosis courses. Regarding the study as a whole: Clustering by F measure revealed strong co-clustering among samples prepared together in one batch. Compared with controls, patients showed significantly lower normalized Chao1 diversity. Roughly five TRBV segments were more frequent in patients than controls; TRBV5-6, TRBV5-1 and TRBV20-1 belonged to this group.

The germline V gene has CDR1 SGHVS and CDR2 FQNEAQ. This CDR3 has 16 residues. V lost 4 bases to trimming and J lost 6 bases; unmatched junction nucleotides: 10. With respect to this clonotype: Its antigen is still unknown.

Built from TCR beta cDNA, the libraries had unique molecular identifiers in them. A single record per CDR3 protein comes from TCRdb applying MiXCR to the PCR reads. This table holds about 180,000 distinct CDR3 sequences, 30% found once. The sequenced sample was blood. The TCR was taken from a girl aged 10 to 17 with multiple sclerosis. The chain is built from TRBV7-8 and TRBJ1-5, with 9 bases identical to TRBD1. The chain's CDR3 is CASSWDRDRVGQPQHF. CDR3 nucleotide sequence: TGTGCCAGCAGCTGGGACCGGGACAGGGTCGGTCAGCCCCAGCATTTT.